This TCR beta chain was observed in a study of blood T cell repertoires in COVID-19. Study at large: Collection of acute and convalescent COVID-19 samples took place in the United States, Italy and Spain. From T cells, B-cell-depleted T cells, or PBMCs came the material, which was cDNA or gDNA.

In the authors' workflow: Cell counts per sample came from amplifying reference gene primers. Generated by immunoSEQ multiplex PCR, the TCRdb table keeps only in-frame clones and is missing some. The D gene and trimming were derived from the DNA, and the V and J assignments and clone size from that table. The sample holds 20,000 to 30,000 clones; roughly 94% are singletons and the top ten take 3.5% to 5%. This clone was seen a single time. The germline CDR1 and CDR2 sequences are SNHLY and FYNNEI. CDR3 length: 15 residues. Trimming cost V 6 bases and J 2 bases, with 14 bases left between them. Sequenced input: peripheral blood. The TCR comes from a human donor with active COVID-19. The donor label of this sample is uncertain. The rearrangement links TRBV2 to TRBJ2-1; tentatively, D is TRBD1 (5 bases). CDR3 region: CASSKETATYNEQFF. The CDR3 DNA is TGTGCCAGCAGCAAGGAGACAGCCACCTACAATGAGCAGTTCTTC. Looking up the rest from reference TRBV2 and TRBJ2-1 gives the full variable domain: EPEVTQTPSHQVTQMGQEVILRCVPISNHLYFYWYRQILGQKVEFLVSFYNNEISEKSEIFDDQFSVERPDGSNFTLKIRSTKLEDSAMYFCASSKETATYNEQFFGPGTRLTVL.